This passage covers 24 T cell receptor beta chains from one sample sequenced in a study of high-grade serous ovarian cancer treatment subgroups. Tumor samples were obtained before definitive surgery or chemotherapy. Sequencing used immunoSEQ multiplex PCR; TCRdb keeps in-frame clones, though not all of them. This sample has around 9,300 clones, with about 78% found just once. The sequenced sample consisted of tumor tissue. The receptors here all came from a human donor with high-grade serous ovarian cancer.

The gene calls are TRBV7-2 and TRBJ1-2, with 10 bases identical to TRBD1. CDR3 length: 14 residues. V lost 4 bases and J lost 8; bases outside the gene matches: 7. The germline V gene has CDR1 SGHTA and CDR2 FQGNSA. Here the CDR3 reads CASSSSGTGVGYTF. The DNA for the CDR3 is TGTGCCAGCAGCTCGTCCGGGACAGGGGTCGGCTACACCTTC. The full variable domain, in which reference TRBV7-2 and TRBJ1-2 provide the parts outside the CDR3, is GAGVSQSPSNKVTEKGKDVELRCDPISGHTALYWYRQSLGQGLEFLIYFQGNSAPDKSGLPSDRFSAERTGGSVSTLTIQRTQQEDSAVYLCASSSSGTGVGYTFGSGTRLTVV.

The rearrangement links TRBV5-5 to TRBJ2-7, with D hard to call. V was clipped by 1 base and J by 2 bases, with 10 bases between them. The CDR3 consists of 14 residues. Germline V gene sequence: CDR1 SGHKS, CDR2 YYEKEE (reference sequence). This CDR3 reads CASSLLAVPYEQYF. CDR3 nucleotides: TGTGCCAGCAGCTTGTTGGCCGTGCCCTACGAGCAGTACTTC.

This clone was seen a few times. V gene TRBV5-4 combines with J gene TRBJ2-5; TRBD1 matches at 8 bases. Trimming at V came to 4 bases and at J to 5 bases, leaving 7 bases not matched to a gene. This CDR3 region has 14 residues. Germline-derived CDR1 and CDR2 are SGHNT and YYREEE (reference sequence). The DNA of the CDR3 is TGTGCCAGCAGCCCCGGACAGGGTAGGGAGACCCAGTACTTC. It is translated as CASSPGQGRETQYF.

This chain links TRBV4-2 with TRBJ2-7; D is possibly TRBD1 (6 bases). Deletions cut 0 bases from V and 3 bases from J, with 18 bases between. CDR1 and CDR2 from the germline V gene are LGHNA and YNFKEQ. The CDR3 contains 17 residues. CDR3 sequence: CASSQERLGTPFYEQYF. The CDR3 DNA is TGTGCCAGCAGCCAAGAGAGGTTGGGGACACCATTCTACGAGCAGTACTTC.

V is TRBV5-1 and J is TRBJ1-3; maybe TRBD1 (6 bases). The CDR3 has 16 residues. Trimming cost V 4 bases and J 7 bases, with 21 bases left between them. CDR1 and CDR2 from the germline V gene are SGHRS and YFSETQ. CDR3 in amino acids: CASSQFRDTSLNTIYF. The CDR3 bases are TGCGCCAGCAGCCAATTCCGGGACACCTCCCTGAACACCATATATTTT. Combining the CDR3 with reference TRBV5-1 and TRBJ1-3 gives the whole variable domain KAGVTQTPRYLIKTRGQQVTLSCSPISGHRSVSWYQQTPGQGLQFLFEYFSETQRNKGNFPGRFSGRQFSNSRSEMNVSTLELGDSALYLCASSQFRDTSLNTIYFGEGSWLTVV.

The V call is TRBV6-5, the J call TRBJ1-5; D gene ambiguous. Looked up from germline, CDR1 is MNHEY and CDR2 is SVGAGI. This CDR3 comprises 13 residues. V gave up 4 bases and J gave up 7 bases, with 11 bases separating them. CDR3 in DNA: TGTGCCAGCAGTTTCTGGGAGGAGCAGCCCCAGCATTTT. Translated: CASSFWEEQPQHF.

The chain recombines TRBV7-3 with TRBJ2-3; 7 bases line up with TRBD1. The CDR3 extends over 17 amino acids. V shed 5 bases and J 0 bases; nucleotides not matched to a gene: 11. Germline CDR1 and CDR2: SGHTA and FQGTGA. CDR3 sequence (DNA): TGTGCCAGCAGCCGCCCCGGGACAGACCCGAGCACAGATACGCAGTATTTT. It is translated as CASSRPGTDPSTDTQYF.

The chain is built from TRBV4-1 and TRBJ1-4; D unclear. Trimming cost V 4 bases and J 3 bases, with 15 bases left between them. CDR1 MGHRA and CDR2 YSYEKL come from the germline V gene. This CDR3 comprises 16 residues. The CDR3 loop reads CASSLLSAGSNEKLFF. The DNA of the CDR3 is TGCGCCAGCAGCCTCTTATCAGCGGGTTCTAATGAAAAACTGTTTTTT.

This clone was recorded a few times. One end of the junction fails to match germline, which may point to a read error. This rearrangement joins TRBV2 to TRBJ1-6; the D gene is possibly TRBD1 (6 bases). Germline V gene sequence: CDR1 SNHLY, CDR2 FYNNEI. This CDR3 comprises 15 residues. CDR3 amino acids: CASSEAGHGGSPLHF. The CDR3 DNA reads TGTGCCAGCAGCGAAGCGGGACACGGAGGTTCACCCCTCCACTTT. The full variable domain, completed using reference TRBV2 and TRBJ1-6, is EPEVTQTPSHQVTQMGQEVILRCVPISNHLYFYWYRQILGQKVEFLVSFYNNEISEKSEIFDDQFSVERPDGSNFTLKIRSTKLEDSAMYFCASSEAGHGGSPLHFGNGTRLTVT.

The V call is TRBV19, the J call TRBJ1-4, with a possible D match to TRBD1 (6 bases). The ends were cut back, 7 bases at V and 2 bases at J, with 20 bases in the middle. Germline V lookup: CDR1 LNHDA, CDR2 SQIVND (reference sequence). The CDR3 is 17 amino acids. The CDR3 protein is CASTSYAGARTNEKLFF. CDR3 sequence (DNA): TGTGCCAGTACCTCCTATGCGGGGGCGCGTACTAATGAAAAACTGTTTTTT.

V usage is TRBV5-1 and J usage is TRBJ2-3; weak D call: TRBD2 (6 bases). The germline gives CDR1 SGHRS, CDR2 YFSETQ. Trimming took 0 bases from V and 6 from J, leaving 14 bases between them. The CDR3 sequence is 15 residues long. The CDR3 DNA follows: TGCGCCAGCAGCTTGGAGGGCGGGACCCTGGATACGCAGTATTTT. It is translated as CASSLEGGTLDTQYF.

CDR3 sequence: CAWSQGNQPQHF. The CDR3 DNA reads TGTGCCTGGAGCCAGGGCAATCAGCCCCAGCATTTT. The gene calls are TRBV30 and TRBJ1-5; D is unclear. The CDR3 is 12 amino acids. Germline lookup yields CDR1 GTSNPN and CDR2 SVGIG (reference sequence). The ends were cut back, 3 bases at V and 2 bases at J, with 5 bases in the middle. The variable domain in full, with the rest retrieved from reference TRBV30 and TRBJ1-5, is SQTIHQWPATLVQPVGSPLSLECTVEGTSNPNLYWYRQAAGRGLQLLFYSVGIGQISSEVPQNLSASRPQDRQFILSSKKLLLSDSGFYLCAWSQGNQPQHFGDGTRLSIL.

This clone came up a few times. This chain uses TRBV5-6 with TRBJ1-6; 7 bases agree with TRBD1. CDR3 length: 15 residues. The V gene's germline CDR1 is SGHDT and CDR2 YYEEEE. The trim removed 4 bases at V and 7 bases at J, leaving 8 bases unmatched. The CDR3 sequence: CASSPGDSINSPLHF. DNA of the CDR3: TGTGCCAGCAGCCCGGGGGACAGCATAAATTCACCCCTCCACTTT.

The rearrangement joins TRBV6-5 to TRBJ2-5; possibly TRBD2 for D (6 bases). The J call may be in error: the DNA end matches TRBJ2-7 better. The CDR3 has 15 residues. CDR1 and CDR2 (germline): MNHEY, SVGAGI. The CDR3 reads CASSYDPGGGYEQYF. The CDR3 region has the DNA TGTGCCAGCAGTTACGACCCCGGGGGTGGTTACGAGCAGTACTTC.

This clone was observed once. The chain employs TRBV5-4 and TRBJ2-1; TRBD2 aligns across 8 bases. V lost 2 bases and J lost 7; bases outside the gene matches: 8. CDR3 length equals 15 residues. Germline assignment: CDR1 SGHNT and CDR2 YYREEE (reference sequence). The CDR3 here is CASSFPGGGENEQFF. The CDR3 DNA reads TGTGCCAGCAGCTTCCCGGGAGGGGGAGAGAATGAGCAGTTCTTC.

The sample holds one count of this clone. This sequence joins TRBV6-1 and TRBJ1-1, with D unclear. Germline V gives CDR1 MNHNS, CDR2 SASEGT. CDR3 length equals 12 residues. V was trimmed by 6 bases and J by 5 bases, leaving 10 bases between them. The CDR3 region is CASSPRTTEAFF. In DNA, the CDR3 is TGTGCCAGCAGCCCCCGAACGACTGAAGCTTTCTTT.

This chain joins TRBV18 and TRBJ2-2; a weak D match, TRBD2 (6 bases). The CDR3 length is 14 residues. From germline, CDR1 is KGHSH and CDR2 LQKENI. The V gene lost 2 bases and the J gene lost 5 bases, with 9 bases spanning the gap. CDR3 sequence (DNA): TGTGCCAGCTCACCATTAGCGGATACCGGGGAGCTGTTTTTT. Residues: CASSPLADTGELFF.

DNA of the CDR3: TGTGCCAGCAGCCAAGGCGGAGGGGGGGCTGGCTACAATGAGCAGTTCTTC. Encoded protein: CASSQGGGGAGYNEQFF. V gene TRBV4-2 combines with J gene TRBJ2-1; perhaps TRBD2 as D (7 bases). The CDR3 loop spans 17 amino acids. Germline CDR1 is LGHNA and CDR2 is YNFKEQ. V dropped 1 base and J dropped 3 bases, with 16 bases sitting between them.

This clone was detected only a few times. The chain employs TRBV7-3 and TRBJ2-3, with 16 bases matching TRBD2. The CDR3 loop spans 20 amino acids. The V gene's germline CDR1 is SGHTA and CDR2 FQGTGA. V lost 4 bases to trimming and J lost 1 base; unmatched junction nucleotides: 11. The CDR3 bases are TGTGCCAGCAGCTCCCTTCCGGGACTAGCGGGGGGGAAGGGCACAGATACGCAGTATTTT. Amino acid sequence: CASSSLPGLAGGKGTDTQYF. The full variable domain, with the rest looked up from reference TRBV7-3 and TRBJ2-3, is GAGVSQTPSNKVTEKGKYVELRCDPISGHTALYWYRQSLGQGPEFLIYFQGTGAADDSGLPNDRFFAVRPEGSVSTLKIQRTERGDSAVYLCASSSLPGLAGGKGTDTQYFGPGTRLTVL.

This clone was seen a single time. The V call is TRBV6-5, the J call TRBJ1-2; tentative D call: TRBD1 (6 bases). Germline assignment: CDR1 MNHEY and CDR2 SVGAGI. V lost 9 bases, J lost 6 bases, and 23 bases lay in between. The CDR3 is made up of 15 amino acids. DNA of the CDR3: TGTGCCAGGATTAAGGGGGGGAACAAGGTACATGGCTACACCTTC. It yields the protein CARIKGGNKVHGYTF.

The chain joins TRBV27 to TRBJ1-3; D perhaps matches TRBD1 (6 bases). V was shortened by 4 bases and J by 0 bases, with 13 bases between the two germline ends. Germline CDR1 MNHEY, CDR2 SMNVEV (reference sequence). The CDR3 length is 16 residues. Here the CDR3 reads CASSSIQGGSGNTIYF. The CDR3 nucleotides are TGTGCCAGCAGTTCGATCCAAGGGGGCTCTGGAAACACCATATATTTT.

The chain employs TRBV7-9 and TRBJ2-2; D call uncertain. Germline V gene sequence: CDR1 SEHNR, CDR2 FQNEAQ (reference sequence). Deletions cut 5 bases from V and 2 bases from J, with 3 bases between. CDR3 length: 12 residues. DNA for the CDR3: TGTGCCAGCAGCACAAACACCGGGGAGCTGTTTTTT. Translating it yields CASSTNTGELFF.

For this clone: One junction end does not reproduce the germline sequence, and a read error may be involved. The chain combines TRBV2 with TRBJ2-7, with D perhaps matching TRBD2 (5 bases). Per germline, CDR1 SNHLY and CDR2 FYNNEI. The CDR3 runs to 14 residues. The CDR3: CASSEELDSYEQYF. For the CDR3, the DNA is TGTGCCAGCAGCGAAGAACTAGACTCCTACGAGCAGTACTTC. The full variable domain, completed using reference TRBV2 and TRBJ2-7, is EPEVTQTPSHQVTQMGQEVILRCVPISNHLYFYWYRQILGQKVEFLVSFYNNEISEKSEIFDDQFSVERPDGSNFTLKIRSTKLEDSAMYFCASSEELDSYEQYFGPGTRLTVT.

The V call is TRBV6-5, the J call TRBJ1-1; 7 bases align to TRBD1. The CDR3 sequence is 14 residues long. Germline V gene data show CDR1 as MNHEY and CDR2 as SVGAGI. The junction had 11 bases not matched to a gene; V was cut back by 6 bases and J by 7 bases. CDR3 sequence: CASSFNLQGNEAFF. In nucleotides, the CDR3 is TGTGCCAGCAGCTTTAACTTACAGGGGAATGAAGCTTTCTTT.